The clone carrying this T cell receptor beta chain was recorded a few times. The sample contains more than one DNA sequence encoding this CDR3. Participants' own reports of clinical history determined their cohort assignment. Original data processing: Amplifying reference gene primers gave estimates of nucleated cell counts. Measured with immunoSEQ multiplex PCR; TCRdb has only the in-frame clones, and not every one. That table furnishes V, J and clone size, whereas the DNA furnished D and trimming. The sample consists of about 480,000 clones, over 75% of them appearing once. The sample comes from a study of blood T cell repertoires in COVID-19. Study context: The United States, Italy and Spain were the sources of the acute and convalescent COVID-19 samples. PBMCs, B-cell-depleted T cells, or T cells provided the cDNA or gDNA that made up the material.

Trimming pared 3 bases from V and 0 bases from J, leaving 6 bases between. The CDR3 spans 14 residues. CDR1 is LNHDA and CDR2 is SQIVND in the germline V gene (reference sequence). This receptor was identified in a woman in her 40s who had recovered from COVID-19. The material sequenced was PBMCs or T cells enriched from blood (not recorded which). This rearrangement joins TRBV19 to TRBJ1-5; tentatively, D is TRBD1 (5 bases). The CDR3 spells CASSIQGSNQPQHF. DNA for the CDR3: TGTGCCAGTAGTATCCAGGGTAGCAATCAGCCCCAGCATTTT.